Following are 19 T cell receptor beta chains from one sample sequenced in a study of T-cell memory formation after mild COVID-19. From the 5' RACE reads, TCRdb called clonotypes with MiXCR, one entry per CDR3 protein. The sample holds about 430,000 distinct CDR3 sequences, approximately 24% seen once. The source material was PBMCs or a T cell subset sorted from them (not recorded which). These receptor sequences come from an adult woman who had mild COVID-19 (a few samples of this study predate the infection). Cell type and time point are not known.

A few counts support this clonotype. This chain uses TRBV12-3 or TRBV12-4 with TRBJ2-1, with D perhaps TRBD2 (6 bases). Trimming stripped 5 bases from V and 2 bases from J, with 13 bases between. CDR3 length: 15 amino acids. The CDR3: CASSIGGVTYNEQFF. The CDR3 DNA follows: TGTGCCAGCAGTATAGGAGGGGTTACCTACAATGAGCAGTTCTTC.

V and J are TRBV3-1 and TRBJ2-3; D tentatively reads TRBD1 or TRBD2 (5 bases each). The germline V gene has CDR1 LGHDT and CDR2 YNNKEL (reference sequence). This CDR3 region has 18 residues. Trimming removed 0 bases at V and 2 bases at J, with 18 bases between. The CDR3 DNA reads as TGTGCCAGCAGCCAAGAAGGGGTGAGGGCAGTATACACAGATACGCAGTATTTT. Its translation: CASSQEGVRAVYTDTQYF.

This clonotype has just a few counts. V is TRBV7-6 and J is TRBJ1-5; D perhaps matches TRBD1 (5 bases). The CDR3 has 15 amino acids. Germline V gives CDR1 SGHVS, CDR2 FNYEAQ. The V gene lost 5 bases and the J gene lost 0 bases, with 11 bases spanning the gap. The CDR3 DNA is TGTGCCAGCAGCCTCAAGAGGGGTAGCAATCAGCCCCAGCATTTT. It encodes CASSLKRGSNQPQHF.

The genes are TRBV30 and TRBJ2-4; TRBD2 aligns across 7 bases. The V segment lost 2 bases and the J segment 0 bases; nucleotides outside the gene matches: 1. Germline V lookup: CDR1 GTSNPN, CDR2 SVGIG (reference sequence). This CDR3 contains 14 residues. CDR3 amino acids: CAWSPGGAKNIQYF. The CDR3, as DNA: TGTGCCTGGAGTCCGGGAGGAGCCAAAAACATTCAGTACTTC.

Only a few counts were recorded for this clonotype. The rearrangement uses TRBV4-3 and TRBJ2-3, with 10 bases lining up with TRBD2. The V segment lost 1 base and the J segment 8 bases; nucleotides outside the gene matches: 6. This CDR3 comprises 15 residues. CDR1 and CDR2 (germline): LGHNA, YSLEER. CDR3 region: CASSQVLAGDGTQYF. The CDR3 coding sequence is TGCGCCAGCAGCCAAGTGCTAGCGGGAGATGGTACGCAGTATTTT.

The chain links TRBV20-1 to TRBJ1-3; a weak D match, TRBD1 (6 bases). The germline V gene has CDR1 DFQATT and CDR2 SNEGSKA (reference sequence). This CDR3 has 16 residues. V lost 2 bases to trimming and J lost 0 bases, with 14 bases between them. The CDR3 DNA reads TGCAGTGCTAGAAGTGGGGGCTACAGCTCTGGAAACACCATATATTTT. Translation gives CSARSGGYSSGNTIYF.

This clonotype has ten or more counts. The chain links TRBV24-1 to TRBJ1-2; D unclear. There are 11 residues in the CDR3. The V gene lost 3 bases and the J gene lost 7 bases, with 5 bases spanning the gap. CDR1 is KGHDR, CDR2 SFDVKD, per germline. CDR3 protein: CATSDMGGYTF. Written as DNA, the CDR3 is TGTGCCACCAGTGATATGGGTGGCTACACCTTC.

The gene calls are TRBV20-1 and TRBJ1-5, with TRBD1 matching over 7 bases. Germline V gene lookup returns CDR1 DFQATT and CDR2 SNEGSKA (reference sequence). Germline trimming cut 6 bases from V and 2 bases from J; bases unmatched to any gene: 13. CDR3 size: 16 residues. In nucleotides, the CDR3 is TGCAGTGCCCCGGGACAGACCTCCGGCGGCAATCAGCCCCAGCATTTT. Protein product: CSAPGQTSGGNQPQHF.

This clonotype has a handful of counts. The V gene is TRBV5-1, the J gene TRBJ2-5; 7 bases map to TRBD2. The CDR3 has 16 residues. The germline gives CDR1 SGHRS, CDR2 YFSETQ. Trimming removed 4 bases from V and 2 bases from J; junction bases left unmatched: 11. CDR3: CASSPLGGGPQETQYF. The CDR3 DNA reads TGCGCCAGCAGCCCCCTCGGCGGGGGACCGCAAGAGACCCAGTACTTC.

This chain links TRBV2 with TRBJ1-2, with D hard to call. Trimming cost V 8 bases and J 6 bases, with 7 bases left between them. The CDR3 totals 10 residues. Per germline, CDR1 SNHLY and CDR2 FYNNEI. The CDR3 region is CASGINGYTF. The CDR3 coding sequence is TGTGCCAGCGGAATCAATGGCTACACCTTC.

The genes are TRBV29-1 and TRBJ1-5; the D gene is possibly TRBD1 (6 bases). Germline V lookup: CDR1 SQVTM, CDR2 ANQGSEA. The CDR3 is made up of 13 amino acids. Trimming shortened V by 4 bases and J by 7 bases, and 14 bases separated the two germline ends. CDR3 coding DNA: TGCAGCGTTGGGGGGGCAGGGTTACAGCCCCAGCATTTT. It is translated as CSVGGAGLQPQHF.

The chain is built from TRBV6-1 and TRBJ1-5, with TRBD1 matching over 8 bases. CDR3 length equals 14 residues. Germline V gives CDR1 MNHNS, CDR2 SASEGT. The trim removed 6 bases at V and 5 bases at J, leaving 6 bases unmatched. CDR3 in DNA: TGTGCCAGCAGGGCCGCGGACAGGGATCAGCCCCAGCATTTT. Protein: CASRAADRDQPQHF.

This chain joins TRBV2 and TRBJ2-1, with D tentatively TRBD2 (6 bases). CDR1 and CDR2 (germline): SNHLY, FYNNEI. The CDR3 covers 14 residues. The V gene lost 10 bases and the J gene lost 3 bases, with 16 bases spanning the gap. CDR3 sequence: CATWRGQGYNEQFF. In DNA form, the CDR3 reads TGTGCCACCTGGCGGGGCCAGGGCTACAATGAGCAGTTCTTC.

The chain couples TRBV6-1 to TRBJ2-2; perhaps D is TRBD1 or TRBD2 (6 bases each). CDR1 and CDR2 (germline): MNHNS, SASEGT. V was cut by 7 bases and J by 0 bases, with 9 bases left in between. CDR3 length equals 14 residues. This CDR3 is CASKGGTNTGELFF. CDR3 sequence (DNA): TGTGCCAGCAAGGGGGGAACGAACACCGGGGAGCTGTTTTTT.

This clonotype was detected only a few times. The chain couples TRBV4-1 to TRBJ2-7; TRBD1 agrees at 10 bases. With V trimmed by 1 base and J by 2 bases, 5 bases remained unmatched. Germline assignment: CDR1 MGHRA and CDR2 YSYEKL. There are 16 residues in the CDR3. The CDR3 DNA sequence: TGCGCCAGCAGCCAAGGAGGGGGGACAGGGGCCTACGAGCAGTACTTC. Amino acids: CASSQGGGTGAYEQYF.

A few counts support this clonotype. CDR3 bases: TGTGCCACCAGCTCCGGAAGGGGGCAGAACACTGAAGCTTTCTTT. Its translation is CATSSGRGQNTEAFF. V gene TRBV15 combines with J gene TRBJ1-1, with 7 bases fitting TRBD1. J was trimmed by 1 base and V by 5 bases; bases with no gene match: 7. CDR3 length: 15 residues. Per germline, CDR1 LNHNV and CDR2 YYDKDF (reference sequence).

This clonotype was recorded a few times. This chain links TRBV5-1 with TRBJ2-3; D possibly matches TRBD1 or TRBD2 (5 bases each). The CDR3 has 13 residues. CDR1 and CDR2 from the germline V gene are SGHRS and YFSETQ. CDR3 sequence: CAKPRDPVAAQYF. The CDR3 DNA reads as TGCGCTAAACCCCGGGACCCCGTAGCAGCGCAGTATTTT.

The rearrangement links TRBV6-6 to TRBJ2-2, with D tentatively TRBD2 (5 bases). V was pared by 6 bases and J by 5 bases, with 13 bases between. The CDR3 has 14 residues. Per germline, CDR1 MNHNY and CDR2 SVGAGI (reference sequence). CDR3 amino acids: CASSRERVTGELFF. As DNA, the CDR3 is TGTGCCAGCAGCCGCGAGAGGGTAACCGGGGAGCTGTTTTTT.

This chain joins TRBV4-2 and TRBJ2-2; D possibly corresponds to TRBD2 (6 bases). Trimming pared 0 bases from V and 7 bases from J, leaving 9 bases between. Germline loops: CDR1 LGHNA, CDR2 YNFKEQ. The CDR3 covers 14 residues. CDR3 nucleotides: TGTGCCAGCAGCCAAGATCGCGGGATCGGGGAGCTGTTTTTT. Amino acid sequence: CASSQDRGIGELFF.